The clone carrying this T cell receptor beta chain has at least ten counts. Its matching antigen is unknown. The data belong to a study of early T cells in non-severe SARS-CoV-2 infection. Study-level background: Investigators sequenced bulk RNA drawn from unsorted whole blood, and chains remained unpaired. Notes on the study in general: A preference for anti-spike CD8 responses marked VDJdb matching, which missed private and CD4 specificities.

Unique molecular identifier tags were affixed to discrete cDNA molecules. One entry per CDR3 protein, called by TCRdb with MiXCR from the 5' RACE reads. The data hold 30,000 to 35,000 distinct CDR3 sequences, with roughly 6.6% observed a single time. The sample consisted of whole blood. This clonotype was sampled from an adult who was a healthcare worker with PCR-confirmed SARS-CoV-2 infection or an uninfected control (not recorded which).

The CDR3 sequence is CASSLDAGFTDTQYF. The CDR3 coding sequence is TGTGCCAGCAGCTTGGATGCGGGATTCACAGATACGCAGTATTTT. The chain has TRBV5-4 and TRBJ2-3; TRBD2 is a possible D gene (6 bases). The V and J ends lost 0 bases and 2 bases respectively, with 10 bases between them. CDR1 and CDR2 from the germline V gene are SGHNT and YYREEE (reference sequence). CDR3 length: 15 residues.